Shown below are 23 T cell receptor beta chains from a single sample sequenced in a study of T-cell memory formation after mild COVID-19. TCRdb re-analysed the 5' RACE reads in MiXCR, keeping a single row per CDR3 protein. The table has about 360,000 distinct CDR3 sequences, 10% to 15% seen once. The sequenced sample was PBMCs or a T cell subset sorted from them (not recorded which). These receptors were obtained from a man younger than 35 who had mild COVID-19 (a few samples of this study predate the infection). Cell type and time point are not known.

This clonotype was seen only a few times. This rearrangement joins TRBV5-1 to TRBJ2-1; 9 bases are a match to TRBD1. The CDR3 has 14 residues. V gave up 4 bases and J gave up 8 bases; unmatched junction bases: 7. Germline V lookup: CDR1 SGHRS, CDR2 YFSETQ. This CDR3 is CASSPRTGDDEQFF. The CDR3 nucleotides are TGCGCCAGCAGCCCCCGGACAGGGGACGATGAGCAGTTCTTC. Filled out from reference TRBV5-1 and TRBJ2-1, the complete variable domain reads KAGVTQTPRYLIKTRGQQVTLSCSPISGHRSVSWYQQTPGQGLQFLFEYFSETQRNKGNFPGRFSGRQFSNSRSEMNVSTLELGDSALYLCASSPRTGDDEQFFGPGTRLTVL.

This clonotype has more than one count but fewer than ten. The chain couples TRBV4-1 to TRBJ2-1, with TRBD2 as a possible D gene (7 bases). Per germline, CDR1 MGHRA and CDR2 YSYEKL. CDR3 length: 16 amino acids. V was clipped by 1 base and J by 1 base, with 11 bases between them. Here the CDR3 DNA reads TGCGCCAGCAGCCAAGTGGGGGGGGCATCCTACAATGAGCAGTTCTTC. This encodes CASSQVGGASYNEQFF.

This clonotype was recorded a few times. The rearrangement links TRBV12-3 or TRBV12-4 to TRBJ2-7; maybe TRBD1 (6 bases). CDR3 length: 15 residues. The V gene lost 0 bases and the J gene lost 2 bases, with 11 bases spanning the gap. CDR3 protein: CASSLARYRAYEQYF. Here the CDR3 DNA reads TGTGCCAGCAGTTTAGCGCGATACAGGGCCTACGAGCAGTACTTC.

The chain carries TRBV6-5 and TRBJ1-1, with 8 nucleotides matching TRBD1. V trimming: 6 bases; J trimming: 1 base; junction bases outside the gene matches: 10. CDR1 is MNHEY, CDR2 SVGAGI, per germline. This CDR3 spans 16 amino acids. The DNA of the CDR3 is TGTGCCAGCAGGAGGCAGGGGGCTATCACGAACACTGAAGCTTTCTTT. Translation gives CASRRQGAITNTEAFF.

This clonotype was detected only a few times. The V and J genes are TRBV12-3 or TRBV12-4 and TRBJ2-1; the match to TRBD1 covers 11 bases. The V gene end was trimmed by 5 bases and the J gene end by 5 bases; junction bases not matched to a gene: 5. CDR3 size: 15 residues. The CDR3 sequence: CASSGGTGGNNEQFF. CDR3 DNA sequence: TGTGCCAGCAGTGGAGGGACAGGGGGGAACAATGAGCAGTTCTTC.

The chain employs TRBV6-5 and TRBJ1-1; 8 bases line up with TRBD1. Germline CDR1 is MNHEY and CDR2 is SVGAGI. V trimming: 2 bases; J trimming: 4 bases; junction bases outside the gene matches: 3. The CDR3 runs 14 residues. CDR3 protein: CASSYPGGSTEAFF. Written as DNA, the CDR3 is TGTGCCAGCAGTTACCCAGGGGGCTCCACTGAAGCTTTCTTT.

The chain couples TRBV20-1 to TRBJ1-2, with D hard to call. Germline CDR1 is DFQATT and CDR2 is SNEGSKA (reference sequence). This CDR3 has 11 amino acids. V was pared by 6 bases and J by 8 bases, with 13 bases between. The CDR3 DNA sequence: TGCAGTGCCGCCCCCTACCTAGGCTACACCTTC. Its translation is CSAAPYLGYTF.

The chain couples TRBV12-3 or TRBV12-4 to TRBJ2-5; D gene unclear. V shed 3 bases and J shed 5 bases, with 16 bases lying between them. This CDR3 has 15 residues. The CDR3 DNA sequence: TGTGCCAGCAGTTTGAATCGGGCGCCCGGGGAGACCCAGTACTTC. This translates into CASSLNRAPGETQYF.

The CDR3 reads CASSSDAGSGELFF. CDR3 coding DNA: TGTGCCAGCAGCTCAGACGCGGGGTCCGGGGAGCTGTTTTTT. The chain uses TRBV9 and TRBJ2-2, with D tentatively TRBD2 (6 bases). The CDR3 totals 14 residues. CDR1 SGDLS and CDR2 YYNGEE come from the germline V gene. The V end lost 4 bases, the J end lost 6 bases, and 13 bases lay between the germline ends.

This chain uses TRBV20-1 with TRBJ2-1; D unclear. The V end lost 6 bases, the J end lost 9 bases, and 12 bases lay between the germline ends. CDR1 is DFQATT, CDR2 SNEGSKA, per germline (reference sequence). CDR3 length equals 11 residues. Written as DNA, the CDR3 is TGCAGTGCCAGACATATTAGTGAGCAGTTCTTC. Its translation: CSARHISEQFF.

The table lists this clonotype with a few counts. V usage is TRBV12-3 or TRBV12-4 and J usage is TRBJ1-2; 7 bases are a match to TRBD1. Losses at the gene ends were 6 bases for V and 7 bases for J; bases not matched to a gene: 8. This CDR3 is 13 amino acids long. CDR3 loop: CASSKTGLGGYTF. In DNA, the CDR3 is TGTGCCAGCAGCAAGACAGGGCTCGGTGGCTACACCTTC.

The rearrangement joins TRBV9 to TRBJ2-7; 8 bases fit TRBD2. With V trimmed by 0 bases and J by 0 bases, 5 bases remained unmatched. The CDR3 spans 16 residues. Germline lookup yields CDR1 SGDLS and CDR2 YYNGEE. CDR3 in amino acids: CASSVEPSGPSYEQYF. The CDR3 DNA sequence: TGTGCCAGCAGCGTAGAGCCTAGCGGGCCCTCCTACGAGCAGTACTTC.

This rearrangement joins TRBV19 to TRBJ2-7; 8 bases are shared with TRBD1. This CDR3 spans 15 amino acids. Germline values: CDR1 LNHDA, CDR2 SQIVND (reference sequence). V gave up 6 bases and J gave up 2 bases; unmatched junction bases: 9. CDR3 in DNA: TGTGCCAGTAGCCCCGGACAGGGCGGCGCCTACGAGCAGTACGTC. Its protein is CASSPGQGGAYEQYV.

This chain connects TRBV7-3 to TRBJ2-4; TRBD2 might be the D (7 bases). The germline V gene encodes CDR1 SGHTA and CDR2 FQGTGA. This CDR3 contains 15 residues. Trimming took 3 bases from V and 6 from J, leaving 15 bases between them. This CDR3 is CASSLFGGARNIQYF. CDR3 nucleotides: TGTGCCAGCAGCTTGTTTGGGGGGGCTCGAAACATTCAGTACTTC.

There are many counts of this clonotype. The chain employs TRBV28 and TRBJ2-1, with a possible D match to TRBD2 (6 bases). The V gene lost 3 bases and the J gene lost 4 bases, with 10 bases spanning the gap. Germline V gene sequence: CDR1 MDHEN, CDR2 SYDVKM. This CDR3 has 14 residues. The CDR3 region is CASSFRRGYNEQFF. CDR3 sequence (DNA): TGTGCCAGCAGTTTCAGGCGGGGATACAATGAGCAGTTCTTC.

This clonotype came up a few times. The chain joins TRBV4-2 to TRBJ1-5; D uncertain. V was cut by 4 bases and J by 7 bases, with 8 bases left in between. CDR3 length equals 12 residues. Germline V gene lookup returns CDR1 LGHNA and CDR2 YNFKEQ. The CDR3 nucleotides read TGTGCCAGCAGCCTCGCCGAGCAGCCCCAGCATTTT. As protein: CASSLAEQPQHF.

The V gene is TRBV7-9, the J gene TRBJ2-3; tentatively, D is TRBD1 or TRBD2 (5 bases each). The CDR3 is 15 amino acids. Trimming stripped 5 bases from V and 0 bases from J, with 12 bases between. Per the germline V gene, CDR1 is SEHNR and CDR2 is FQNEAQ (reference sequence). CDR3 bases: TGTGCCAGCAGCACCGGGGCGAGTAGCACAGATACGCAGTATTTT. Amino acids: CASSTGASSTDTQYF.

The J gene is TRBJ2-7, the V gene TRBV10-3, with a possible D match to TRBD2 (5 bases). With 0 bases removed from V and 0 bases from J, the gap between germline ends came to 9 bases. From germline, CDR1 is ENHRY and CDR2 SYGVKD. This CDR3 has 15 amino acids. CDR3 nucleotides: TGTGCCATCAGTGAGTCGAGGGCCCCCTCCTACGAGCAGTACTTC. This codes for CAISESRAPSYEQYF.

This clonotype was seen a handful of times. The gene calls are TRBV12-3 or TRBV12-4 and TRBJ2-1; a possible D gene is TRBD1 (6 bases). Between the trimmed V and J ends, which lost 6 bases and 6 bases, there was a span of 12 bases. The CDR3 is 13 amino acids. The CDR3 reads CASSRQVGNEQFF. CDR3 DNA: TGTGCCAGCAGCAGACAGGTTGGCAATGAGCAGTTCTTC.

CDR3 in amino acids: CSAGGDYPYEAFF. The CDR3 nucleotides read TGCAGTGCGGGAGGGGATTACCCTTACGAAGCTTTCTTT. This chain links TRBV20-1 with TRBJ1-1; a weak D match, TRBD1 (5 bases). The CDR3 runs to 13 residues. CDR1 and CDR2 from the germline V gene are DFQATT and SNEGSKA (reference sequence). Trimming stripped 6 bases from V and 8 bases from J, with 19 bases between.

The genes are TRBV5-1 and TRBJ2-7; 7 positions match TRBD1. The CDR3 consists of 15 residues. V was pared by 0 bases and J by 1 base, with 4 bases of the junction left unmatched. Per the germline V gene, CDR1 is SGHRS and CDR2 is YFSETQ. The CDR3 region is CASSLATGDSYEQYF. The CDR3 DNA reads as TGCGCCAGCAGCTTGGCAACAGGGGATTCCTACGAGCAGTACTTC. The complete variable domain, with remaining parts taken from reference TRBV5-1 and TRBJ2-7, reads KAGVTQTPRYLIKTRGQQVTLSCSPISGHRSVSWYQQTPGQGLQFLFEYFSETQRNKGNFPGRFSGRQFSNSRSEMNVSTLELGDSALYLCASSLATGDSYEQYFGPGTRLTVT.

This clonotype was detected only a few times. The V and J genes are TRBV14 and TRBJ1-1, with D possibly being TRBD1 (6 bases). The CDR3 runs to 12 residues. V was cut by 6 bases and J by 6 bases, with 11 bases left in between. Per the germline V gene, CDR1 is SGHDN and CDR2 is FVKESK. In nucleotides, the CDR3 is TGTGCCAGCAGGTTACAGGGAGCTGAAGCTTTCTTT. This gives the protein CASRLQGAEAFF.

This clonotype was seen at least ten times. The chain is built from TRBV7-9 and TRBJ2-7, with D perhaps assigned TRBD1 or TRBD2 (5 bases each). V was clipped by 3 bases and J by 6 bases, with 9 bases between them. In germline, CDR1 is SEHNR, CDR2 FQNEAQ (reference sequence). The CDR3 extends over 12 amino acids. CDR3 bases: TGTGCCAGCAGCTTTGAGGGGCGCGAGCAGTACTTC. Translating it yields CASSFEGREQYF.